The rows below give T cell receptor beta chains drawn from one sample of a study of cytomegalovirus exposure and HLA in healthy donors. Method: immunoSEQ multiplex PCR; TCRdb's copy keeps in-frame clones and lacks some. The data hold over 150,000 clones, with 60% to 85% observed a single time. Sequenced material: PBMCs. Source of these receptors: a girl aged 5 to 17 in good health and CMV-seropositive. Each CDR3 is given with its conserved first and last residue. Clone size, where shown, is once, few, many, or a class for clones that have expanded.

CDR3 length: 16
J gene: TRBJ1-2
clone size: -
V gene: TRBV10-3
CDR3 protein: CAISESWETGTPGYTF

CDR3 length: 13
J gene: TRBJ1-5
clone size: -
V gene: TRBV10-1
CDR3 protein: CASSPGVNQPQHF

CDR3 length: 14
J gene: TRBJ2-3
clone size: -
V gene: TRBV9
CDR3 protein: CASSVAGRPDTQYF

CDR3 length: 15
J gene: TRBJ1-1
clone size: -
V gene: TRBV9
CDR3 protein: CASSLKAVMNTEAFF

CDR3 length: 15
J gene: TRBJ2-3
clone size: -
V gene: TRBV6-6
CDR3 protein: CASSYSSGNRDTQYF

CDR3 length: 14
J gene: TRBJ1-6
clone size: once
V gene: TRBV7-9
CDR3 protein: CASSIGQGGSPLHF

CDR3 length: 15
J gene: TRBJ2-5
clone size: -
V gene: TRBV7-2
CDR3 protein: CASSLGLAGQETQYF

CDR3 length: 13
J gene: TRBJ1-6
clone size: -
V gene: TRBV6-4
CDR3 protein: CASPEEGNSPLHF

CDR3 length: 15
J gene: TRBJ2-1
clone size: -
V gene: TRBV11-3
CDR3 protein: CASSLQQVVCNEQFF

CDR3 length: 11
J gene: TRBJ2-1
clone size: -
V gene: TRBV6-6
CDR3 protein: CASSILNEQFF

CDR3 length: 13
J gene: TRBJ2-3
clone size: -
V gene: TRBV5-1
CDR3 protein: CASSLGSGDTQYF

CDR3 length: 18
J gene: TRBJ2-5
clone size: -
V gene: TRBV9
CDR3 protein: CASSVAGLAGGGQETQYF

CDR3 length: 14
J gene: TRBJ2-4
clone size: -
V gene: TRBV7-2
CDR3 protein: CASSRDRGAYIQYF

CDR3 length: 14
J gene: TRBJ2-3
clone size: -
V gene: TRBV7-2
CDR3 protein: CASRGAPHVGTQYF

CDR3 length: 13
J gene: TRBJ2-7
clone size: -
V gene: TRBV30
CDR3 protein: CAWRRTDSYEQYF

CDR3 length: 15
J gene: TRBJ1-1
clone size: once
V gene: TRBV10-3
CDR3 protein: CAISESDRVNTEAFF

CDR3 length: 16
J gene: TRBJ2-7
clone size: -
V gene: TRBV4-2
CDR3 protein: CASSQDGTGGSYEQYF

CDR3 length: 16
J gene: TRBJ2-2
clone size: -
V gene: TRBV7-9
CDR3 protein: CASSTRDYGNTGELFF

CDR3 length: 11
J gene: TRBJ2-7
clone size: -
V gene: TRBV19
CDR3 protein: CASSQPGEQYF

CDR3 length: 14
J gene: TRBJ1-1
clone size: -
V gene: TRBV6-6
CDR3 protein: CASRIRTGVFQAFF

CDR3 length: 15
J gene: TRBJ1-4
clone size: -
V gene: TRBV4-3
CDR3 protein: CASSQPGRGDEKLFF

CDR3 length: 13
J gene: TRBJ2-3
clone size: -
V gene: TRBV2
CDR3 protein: CASEAGVADTQYF

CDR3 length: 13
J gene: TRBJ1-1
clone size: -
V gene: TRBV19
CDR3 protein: CASSIITGTEAFF

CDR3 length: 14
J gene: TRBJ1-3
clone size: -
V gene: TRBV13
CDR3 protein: CASRVGSSGNTIYF

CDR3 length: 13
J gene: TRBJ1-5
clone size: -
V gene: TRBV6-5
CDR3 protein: CASSFRSNQPQHF

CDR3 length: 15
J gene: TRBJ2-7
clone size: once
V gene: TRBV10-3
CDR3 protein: CAISDRGGTPYEQYF

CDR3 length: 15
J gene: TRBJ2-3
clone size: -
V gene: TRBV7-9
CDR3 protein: CASSLDTGVTDTQYF

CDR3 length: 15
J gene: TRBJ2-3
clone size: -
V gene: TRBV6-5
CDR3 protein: CASSYSGERTDTQYF

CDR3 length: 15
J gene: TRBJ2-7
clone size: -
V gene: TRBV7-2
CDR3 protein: CASSLIAPGIYEQYF

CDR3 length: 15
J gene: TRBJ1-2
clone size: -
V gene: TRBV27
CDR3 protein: CASSLSGQGAYGYTF

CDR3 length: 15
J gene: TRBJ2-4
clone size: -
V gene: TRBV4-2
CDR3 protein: CASSQDRGTQNIQYF

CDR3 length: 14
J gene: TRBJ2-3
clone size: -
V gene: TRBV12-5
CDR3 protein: CASGSTSGGDTQYF

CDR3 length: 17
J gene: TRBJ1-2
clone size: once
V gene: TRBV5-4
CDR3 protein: CASSLPRTGPANYGYTF

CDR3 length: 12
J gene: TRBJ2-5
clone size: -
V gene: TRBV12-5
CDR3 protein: CASGLGSATQYF

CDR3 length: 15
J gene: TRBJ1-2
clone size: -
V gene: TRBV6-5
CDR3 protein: CASSSSLPGNYGYTF

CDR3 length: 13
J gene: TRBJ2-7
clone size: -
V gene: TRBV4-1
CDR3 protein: CASSPLLVYEQYF

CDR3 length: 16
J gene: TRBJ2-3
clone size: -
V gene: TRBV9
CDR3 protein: CASNRAGTGATDTQYF

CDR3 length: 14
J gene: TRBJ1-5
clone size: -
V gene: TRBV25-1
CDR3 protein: CASSLGQGNQPQHF

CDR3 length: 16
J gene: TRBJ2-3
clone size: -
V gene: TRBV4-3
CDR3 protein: CASSAGTRVLTDTQYF

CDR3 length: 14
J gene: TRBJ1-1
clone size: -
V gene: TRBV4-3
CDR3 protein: CASSQDSSNTEAFF

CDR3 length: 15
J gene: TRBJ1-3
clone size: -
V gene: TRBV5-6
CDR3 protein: CASSTQVNSGNTIYF

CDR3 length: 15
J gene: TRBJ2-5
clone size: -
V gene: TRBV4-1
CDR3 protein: CASSLRTGGLETQYF

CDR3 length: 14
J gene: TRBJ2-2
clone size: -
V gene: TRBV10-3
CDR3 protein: CAIRAGQNTGELFF

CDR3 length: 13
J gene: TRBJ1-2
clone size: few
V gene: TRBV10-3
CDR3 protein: CAISTGGLYGYTF

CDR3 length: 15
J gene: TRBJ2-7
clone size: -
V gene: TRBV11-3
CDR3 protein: CASSLDLQRGYEQYF

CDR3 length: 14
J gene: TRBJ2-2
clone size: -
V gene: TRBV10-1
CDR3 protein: CVSSSRTGTGELFF

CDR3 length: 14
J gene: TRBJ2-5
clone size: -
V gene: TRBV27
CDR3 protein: CASSDDRERGTQYF

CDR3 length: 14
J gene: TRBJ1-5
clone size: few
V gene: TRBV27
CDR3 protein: CASSFAGAIQPQHF

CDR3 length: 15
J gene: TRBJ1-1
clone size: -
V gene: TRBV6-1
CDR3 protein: CASSRRTGIHTEAFF

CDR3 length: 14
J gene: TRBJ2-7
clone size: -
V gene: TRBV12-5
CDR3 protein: CASGLAPPAYEQYF

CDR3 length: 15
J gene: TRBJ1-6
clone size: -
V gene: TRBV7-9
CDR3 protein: CASSLEGTGVSPLHF

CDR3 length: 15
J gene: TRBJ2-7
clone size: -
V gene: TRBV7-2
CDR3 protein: CASSSGLAGLGEQYF

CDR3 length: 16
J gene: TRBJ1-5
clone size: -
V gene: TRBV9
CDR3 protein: CASSPGGYRGNQPQHF

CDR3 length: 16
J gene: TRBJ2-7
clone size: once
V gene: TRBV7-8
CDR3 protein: CASSLQLAGDSYEQYF

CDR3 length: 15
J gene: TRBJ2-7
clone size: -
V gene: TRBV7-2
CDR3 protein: CASRQLAGDTYEQYF

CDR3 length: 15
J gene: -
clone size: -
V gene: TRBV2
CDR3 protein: CASSSKDRGLNEQYF

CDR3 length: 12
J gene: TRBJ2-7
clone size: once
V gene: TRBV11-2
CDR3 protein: CASSLIEPGQYF

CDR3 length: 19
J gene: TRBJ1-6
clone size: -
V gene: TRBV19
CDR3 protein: CASSPTDRVPSSYNSPLHF

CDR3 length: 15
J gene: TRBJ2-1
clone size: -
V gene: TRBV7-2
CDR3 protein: CASSLRGRDYNEQFF